This entry lists 17 T cell receptor beta chains sequenced from one sample in a study of CD8 T cells in Susac syndrome. RNA amounts of about 0.5 to 1 ug underwent reverse transcription with random hexamers. TCRdb processed the immunoSEQ multiplex PCR reads anew with MiXCR; each CDR3 protein has one entry. The sample includes about 53,000 distinct CDR3 sequences, just under 95% of them seen just once. Sequences were obtained from CD8+ T cells from PBMCs. The receptors originated from a human donor with Susac syndrome.

The V gene is TRBV7-3, the J gene TRBJ2-1, with 16 positions matching TRBD2. The CDR3 contains 15 residues. V lost 5 bases and J lost 9; bases outside the gene matches: 4. CDR1 is SGHTA, CDR2 FQGTGA, per germline. The chain's CDR3 is CASSPGTSGGAEQFF. In nucleotides, the CDR3 is TGTGCCAGCAGCCCCGGGACTAGCGGGGGGGCTGAGCAGTTCTTC.

The chain employs TRBV15 and TRBJ2-2, with 12 bases that match TRBD2. The trim removed 7 bases at V and 4 bases at J, leaving 7 bases unmatched. Germline V gives CDR1 LNHNV, CDR2 YYDKDF (reference sequence). CDR3 length: 16 amino acids. The CDR3 DNA follows: TGTGCCACCACCCGAACTAGCGGGGGGTCCACCGGGGAGCTGTTTTTT. Its protein is CATTRTSGGSTGELFF.

This sequence joins TRBV9 and TRBJ2-7, with 7 nucleotides matching TRBD2. CDR1 SGDLS and CDR2 YYNGEE come from the germline V gene. This CDR3 comprises 13 residues. Trimming removed 0 bases from V and 12 bases from J; junction bases left unmatched: 9. CDR3 in amino acids: CASSVGEGLSTYF. Here the CDR3 DNA reads TGTGCCAGCAGCGTAGGGGAGGGGCTGAGCACGTACTTC.

J is TRBJ2-1 and V is TRBV10-3; D call uncertain. The V end lost 0 bases, the J end lost 9 bases, and 3 bases lay between the germline ends. The V gene's germline CDR1 is ENHRY and CDR2 SYGVKD. CDR3 length: 11 residues. The CDR3 nucleotides read TGTGCCATCAGTGAGTCCATTGAGCAGTTCTTC. Translating it yields CAISESIEQFF.

The chain links TRBV13 to TRBJ2-7; 14 bases fit TRBD2. Germline values: CDR1 PRHDT, CDR2 FYEKMQ (reference sequence). The length of the CDR3 is 14 residues. The V and J ends lost 5 bases and 7 bases, in that order; junction bases with no gene match: 4. The CDR3 nucleotides are TGTGCCAGCAGCGTGGGACTAGCGGGGGTAGAGCAGTACTTC. This translates into CASSVGLAGVEQYF.

CDR3: CATSDLRQDTQYF. For the CDR3, the DNA is TGTGCCACCAGTGATCTAAGACAAGATACGCAGTATTTT. The V call is TRBV24-1, the J call TRBJ2-3; D gene uncertain. The V end lost 3 bases, the J end lost 5 bases, and 8 bases lay between the germline ends. The CDR3 totals 13 residues. CDR1 and CDR2 (germline): KGHDR, SFDVKD.

CDR3 sequence reads: CASSNRQENIQYF. DNA of the CDR3: TGTGCCAGCAGCAATCGACAGGAAAACATTCAGTACTTC. The chain combines TRBV12-3 or TRBV12-4 with TRBJ2-4, with D tentatively TRBD1 (6 bases). The CDR3 sequence is 13 residues long. The V and J ends lost 6 bases and 5 bases respectively, with 11 bases between them.

The chain is built from TRBV29-1 and TRBJ2-1; tentative D call: TRBD2 (6 bases). CDR3 length: 13 amino acids. In germline, CDR1 is SQVTM, CDR2 ANQGSEA. With 1 base removed from V and 9 bases from J, the gap between germline ends came to 13 bases. CDR3: CSVEGGTSLEQFF. The CDR3, as DNA: TGCAGCGTTGAAGGGGGAACTAGCCTTGAGCAGTTCTTC.

This CDR3 is CASSPARRPYNSPLHF. In nucleotides, the CDR3 is TGTGCCAGCAGCCCGGCGAGGAGGCCCTATAATTCACCCCTCCACTTT. V is TRBV5-8 and J is TRBJ1-6; D remains unclear. Trimming took 4 bases from V and 2 from J, leaving 13 bases between them. Germline V gene lookup returns CDR1 SGHTS and CDR2 YDEGEE. This CDR3 contains 16 residues.

The rearrangement joins TRBV29-1 to TRBJ2-1, with D unclear. The CDR3 has 13 amino acids. In germline, CDR1 is SQVTM, CDR2 ANQGSEA. V shed 2 bases and J shed 4 bases, with 9 bases lying between them. CDR3 nucleotides: TGCAGCGTTGAATTTAGCCTATACAATGAGCAGTTCTTC. Translation: CSVEFSLYNEQFF.

The J gene is TRBJ1-1, the V gene TRBV12-3 or TRBV12-4, with 8 bases fitting TRBD1. The CDR3 loop spans 14 amino acids. The junction had 12 bases not matched to a gene; V was cut back by 10 bases and J by 5 bases. The CDR3 DNA reads TGTGCCACCGGACAGGGCGGAAGTTTGACTGAAGCTTTCTTT. Amino acids: CATGQGGSLTEAFF.

V and J are TRBV18 and TRBJ2-1; no definite D call. The CDR3 is 12 amino acids. Germline V gene sequence: CDR1 KGHSH, CDR2 LQKENI. Trimming shortened V by 2 bases and J by 12 bases, and 11 bases separated the two germline ends. The CDR3 nucleotides read TGTGCCAGCTCACCAGAGCGAGAAGGGCAGTTCTTC. It specifies CASSPEREGQFF.

This clonotype was seen once. V is TRBV25-1 and J is TRBJ1-1; D ambiguous. The germline CDR1 and CDR2 sequences are MGHDK and SYGVNS. The CDR3 totals 12 residues. The V and J ends lost 3 bases and 4 bases respectively, with 6 bases between them. The CDR3 sequence: CASSEGTTEAFF. The CDR3, as DNA: TGTGCCAGCAGTGAGGGCACCACTGAAGCTTTCTTT.

The chain is built from TRBV30 and TRBJ2-5, with 8 bases that match TRBD2. The germline CDR1 and CDR2 sequences are GTSNPN and SVGIG (reference sequence). This CDR3 is 12 amino acids long. J lost 4 bases, V lost 5 bases, and 3 bases had no gene match. In nucleotides, the CDR3 is TGTGCCTGGGGACTAGCCCCAGAGACCCAGTACTTC. Protein sequence: CAWGLAPETQYF.

The V call is TRBV6-5, the J call TRBJ1-2; TRBD1 aligns across 11 bases. With 2 bases clipped from V and 8 bases from J, the junction kept 7 bases outside the gene matches. CDR3 length equals 15 residues. Germline CDR1 is MNHEY and CDR2 is SVGAGI. The CDR3 reads CASSYPGQGARGYTF. Written as DNA, the CDR3 is TGTGCCAGCAGTTACCCCGGACAGGGGGCGCGAGGCTACACCTTC.

The chain links TRBV4-3 to TRBJ2-3; unclear D gene. The CDR3 consists of 15 residues. Looked up from germline, CDR1 is LGHNA and CDR2 is YSLEER. V was cut by 4 bases and J by 0 bases, with 11 bases left in between. CDR3 bases: TGCGCCAGCAGCCCGAGAGATACTAGCACAGATACGCAGTATTTT. This codes for CASSPRDTSTDTQYF.

The rearrangement links TRBV24-1 to TRBJ2-1; D is uncertain. V was cut by 0 bases and J by 6 bases, with 2 bases left in between. The CDR3 is 12 residues long. Germline CDR1 and CDR2: KGHDR and SFDVKD. CDR3: CATSDLGNEQFF. Written as DNA, the CDR3 is TGTGCCACCAGTGATTTGGGCAATGAGCAGTTCTTC.